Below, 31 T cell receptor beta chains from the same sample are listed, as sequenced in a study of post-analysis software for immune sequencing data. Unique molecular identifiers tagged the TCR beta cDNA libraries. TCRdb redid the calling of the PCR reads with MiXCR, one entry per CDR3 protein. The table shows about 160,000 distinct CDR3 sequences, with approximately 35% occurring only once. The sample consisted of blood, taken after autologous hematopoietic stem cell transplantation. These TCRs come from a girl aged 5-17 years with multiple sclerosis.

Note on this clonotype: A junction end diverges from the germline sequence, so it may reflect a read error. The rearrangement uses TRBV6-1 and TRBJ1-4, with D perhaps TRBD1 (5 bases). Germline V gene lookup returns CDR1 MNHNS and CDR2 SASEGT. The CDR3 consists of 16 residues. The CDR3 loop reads CAGSDPGRASNEKLFF. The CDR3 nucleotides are TGTGCCGGCAGTGACCCCGGCAGGGCCTCGAATGAAAAACTGTTTTTT.

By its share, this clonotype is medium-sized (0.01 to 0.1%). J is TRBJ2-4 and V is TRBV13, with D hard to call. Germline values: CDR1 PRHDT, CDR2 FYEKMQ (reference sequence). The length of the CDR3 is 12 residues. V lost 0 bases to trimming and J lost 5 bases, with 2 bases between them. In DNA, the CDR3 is TGTGCCAGCAGCTTAGGGGAAAACATTCAGTACTTC. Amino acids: CASSLGENIQYF.

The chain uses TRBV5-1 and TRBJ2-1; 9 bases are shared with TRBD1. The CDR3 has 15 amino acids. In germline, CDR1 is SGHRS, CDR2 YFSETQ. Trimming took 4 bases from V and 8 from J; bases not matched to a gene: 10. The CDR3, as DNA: TGCGCCAGCAGCCCGGGGGACAGGGTCGGCTATGAGCAGTTCTTC. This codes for CASSPGDRVGYEQFF.

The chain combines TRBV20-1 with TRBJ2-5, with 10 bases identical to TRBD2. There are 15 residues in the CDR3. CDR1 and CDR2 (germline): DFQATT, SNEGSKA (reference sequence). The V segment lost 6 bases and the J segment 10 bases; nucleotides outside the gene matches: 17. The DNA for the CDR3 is TGCAGTGCGACTCAAGCGGGAGGGCCTTTATCCGACCAGTACTTC. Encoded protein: CSATQAGGPLSDQYF.

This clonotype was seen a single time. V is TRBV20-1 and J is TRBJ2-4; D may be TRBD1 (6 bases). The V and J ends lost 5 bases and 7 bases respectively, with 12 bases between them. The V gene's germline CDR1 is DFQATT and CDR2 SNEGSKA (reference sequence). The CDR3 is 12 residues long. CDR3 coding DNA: TGCAGTGCTGCTAAGGGGGTGAACATTCAGTACTTC. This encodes CSAAKGVNIQYF.

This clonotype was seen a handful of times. As DNA, the CDR3 is TGTGCCATCAGTGTTAGGCCGAAATGGACCATGGGCTACACCTTC. It translates to CAISVRPKWTMGYTF. The rearrangement joins TRBV10-3 to TRBJ1-2; D is undetermined. The CDR3 sequence is 15 residues long. Germline CDR1 ENHRY, CDR2 SYGVKD. V was shortened by 4 bases and J by 8 bases, with 20 bases between the two germline ends.

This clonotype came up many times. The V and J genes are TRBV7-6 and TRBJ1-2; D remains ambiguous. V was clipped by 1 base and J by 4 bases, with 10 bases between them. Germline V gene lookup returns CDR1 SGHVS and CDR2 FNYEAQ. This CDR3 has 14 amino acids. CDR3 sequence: CASSLGLPGYGYTF. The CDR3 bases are TGTGCCAGCAGCTTAGGACTACCTGGCTATGGCTACACCTTC.

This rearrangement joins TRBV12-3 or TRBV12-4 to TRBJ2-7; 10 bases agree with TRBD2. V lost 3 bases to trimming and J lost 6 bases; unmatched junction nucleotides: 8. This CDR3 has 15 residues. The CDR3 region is CASSFPGLAVGEQYF. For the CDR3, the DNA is TGTGCCAGCAGTTTCCCCGGACTAGCGGTGGGCGAGCAGTACTTC.

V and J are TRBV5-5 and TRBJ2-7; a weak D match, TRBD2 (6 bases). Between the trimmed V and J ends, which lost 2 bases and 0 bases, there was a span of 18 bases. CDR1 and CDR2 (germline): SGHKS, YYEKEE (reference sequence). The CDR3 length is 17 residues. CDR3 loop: CASSFRDSPSASYEQYF. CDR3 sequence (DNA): TGTGCCAGCAGCTTCCGGGACTCTCCGAGCGCCTCCTACGAGCAGTACTTC.

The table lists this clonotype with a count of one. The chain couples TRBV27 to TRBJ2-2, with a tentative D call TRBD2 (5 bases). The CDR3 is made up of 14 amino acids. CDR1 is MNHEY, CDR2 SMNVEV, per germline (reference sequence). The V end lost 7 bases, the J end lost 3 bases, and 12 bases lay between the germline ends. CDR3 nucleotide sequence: TGTGCCAGCAAGGAGCGGCGGGACACCGGGGAGCTGTTTTTT. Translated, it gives CASKERRDTGELFF.

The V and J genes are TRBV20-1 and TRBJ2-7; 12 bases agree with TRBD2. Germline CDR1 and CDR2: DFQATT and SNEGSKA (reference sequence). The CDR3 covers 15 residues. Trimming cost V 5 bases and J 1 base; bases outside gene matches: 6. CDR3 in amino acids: CSAPRTSGISYEQYF. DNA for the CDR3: TGCAGTGCTCCCAGGACTAGCGGGATTTCCTACGAGCAGTACTTC.

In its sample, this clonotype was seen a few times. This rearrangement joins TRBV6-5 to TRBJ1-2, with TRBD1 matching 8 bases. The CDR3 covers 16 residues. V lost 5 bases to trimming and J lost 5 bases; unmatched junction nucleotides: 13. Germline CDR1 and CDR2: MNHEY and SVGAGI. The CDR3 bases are TGTGCCAGCAGTCGTACTTGGACAGGGAAAGAATATGGCTACACCTTC. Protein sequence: CASSRTWTGKEYGYTF.

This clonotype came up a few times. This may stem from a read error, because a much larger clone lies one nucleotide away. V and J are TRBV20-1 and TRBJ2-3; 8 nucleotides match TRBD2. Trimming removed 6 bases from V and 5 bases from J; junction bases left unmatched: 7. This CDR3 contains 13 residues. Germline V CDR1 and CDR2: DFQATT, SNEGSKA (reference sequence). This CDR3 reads CSASTSGRDTQYF. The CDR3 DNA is TGCAGTGCCTCTACTAGCGGTAGAGATACGCAGTATTTT.

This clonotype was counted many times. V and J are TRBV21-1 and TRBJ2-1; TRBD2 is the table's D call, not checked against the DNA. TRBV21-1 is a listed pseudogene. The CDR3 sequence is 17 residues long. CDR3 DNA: TGTGCCAGCAGCAAAGTAATCACTAGCGGGGGTTACAATGAGCAGTTCTTC. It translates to CASSKVITSGGYNEQFF.

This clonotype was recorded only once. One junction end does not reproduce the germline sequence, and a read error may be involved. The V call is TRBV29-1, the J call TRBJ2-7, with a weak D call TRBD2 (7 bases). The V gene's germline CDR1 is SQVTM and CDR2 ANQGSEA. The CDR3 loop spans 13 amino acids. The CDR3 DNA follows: TGCAGCGTTAGGGGGGGACCTACGCGCGAGCGGTACTTC. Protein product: CSVRGGPTRERYF.

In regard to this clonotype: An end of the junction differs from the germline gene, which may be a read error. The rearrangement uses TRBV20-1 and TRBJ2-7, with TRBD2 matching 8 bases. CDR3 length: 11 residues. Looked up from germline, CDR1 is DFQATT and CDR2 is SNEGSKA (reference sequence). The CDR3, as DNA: TGCAGTGCTAGAGGGGCGGGAGGTCCGTTCTTC. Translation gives CSARGAGGPFF.

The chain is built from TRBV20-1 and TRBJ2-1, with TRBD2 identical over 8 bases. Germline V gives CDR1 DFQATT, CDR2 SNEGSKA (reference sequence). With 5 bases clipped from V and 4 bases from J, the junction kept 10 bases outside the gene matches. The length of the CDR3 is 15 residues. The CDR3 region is CSADQLADLYNEQFF. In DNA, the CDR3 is TGCAGTGCTGACCAACTAGCGGACCTGTACAATGAGCAGTTCTTC.

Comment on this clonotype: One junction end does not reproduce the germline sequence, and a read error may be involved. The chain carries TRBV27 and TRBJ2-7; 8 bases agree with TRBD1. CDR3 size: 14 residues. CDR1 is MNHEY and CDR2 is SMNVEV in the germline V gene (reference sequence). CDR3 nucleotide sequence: TGTGTCAGCAGTTGGGACAGGCATTTATACGAGCAGTACTTC. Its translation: CVSSWDRHLYEQYF.

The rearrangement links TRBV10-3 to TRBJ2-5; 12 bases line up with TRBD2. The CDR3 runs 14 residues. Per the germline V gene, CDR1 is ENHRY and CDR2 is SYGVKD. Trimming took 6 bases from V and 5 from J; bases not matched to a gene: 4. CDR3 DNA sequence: TGTGCCATCAGCCGACTAGCGGGAGCTGAGACCCAGTACTTC. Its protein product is CAISRLAGAETQYF.

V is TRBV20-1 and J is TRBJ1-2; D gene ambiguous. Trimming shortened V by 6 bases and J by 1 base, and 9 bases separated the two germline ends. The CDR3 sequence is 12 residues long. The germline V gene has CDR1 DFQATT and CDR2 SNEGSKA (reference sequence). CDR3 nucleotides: TGCAGTGCCCGGACGGATAACTATGGCTACACCTTC. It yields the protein CSARTDNYGYTF.

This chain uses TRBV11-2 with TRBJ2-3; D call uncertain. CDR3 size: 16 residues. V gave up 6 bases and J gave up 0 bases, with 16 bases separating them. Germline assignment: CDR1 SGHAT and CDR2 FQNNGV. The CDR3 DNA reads TGTGCCAGCAGACGTATTGGGGAAATTAGCACAGATACGCAGTATTTT. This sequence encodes CASRRIGEISTDTQYF.

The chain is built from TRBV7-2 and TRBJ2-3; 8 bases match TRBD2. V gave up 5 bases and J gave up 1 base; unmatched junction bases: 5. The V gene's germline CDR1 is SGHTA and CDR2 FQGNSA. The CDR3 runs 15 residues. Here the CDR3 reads CASSPRGGGTDTQYF. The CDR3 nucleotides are TGTGCCAGCAGCCCCCGGGGGGGAGGCACAGATACGCAGTATTTT. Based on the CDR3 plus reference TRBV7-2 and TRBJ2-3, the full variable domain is GAGVSQSPSNKVTEKGKDVELRCDPISGHTALYWYRQSLGQGLEFLIYFQGNSAPDKSGLPSDRFSAERTGGSVSTLTIQRTQQEDSAVYLCASSPRGGGTDTQYFGPGTRLTVL.

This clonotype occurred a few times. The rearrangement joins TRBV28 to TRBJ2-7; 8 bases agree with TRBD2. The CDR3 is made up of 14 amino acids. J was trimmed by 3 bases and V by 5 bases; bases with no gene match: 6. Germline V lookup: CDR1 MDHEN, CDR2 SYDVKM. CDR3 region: CASSGGLAGYEQYF. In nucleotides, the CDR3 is TGTGCCAGCAGTGGGGGGCTAGCGGGCTACGAGCAGTACTTC.

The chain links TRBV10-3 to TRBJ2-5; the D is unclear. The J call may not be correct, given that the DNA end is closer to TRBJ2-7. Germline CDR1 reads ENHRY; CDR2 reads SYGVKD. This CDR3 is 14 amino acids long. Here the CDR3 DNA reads TGTGCCACCGCAGCGAATGGTCCTTTGGACGAGCAGTACTTC. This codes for CATAANGPLDEQYF.

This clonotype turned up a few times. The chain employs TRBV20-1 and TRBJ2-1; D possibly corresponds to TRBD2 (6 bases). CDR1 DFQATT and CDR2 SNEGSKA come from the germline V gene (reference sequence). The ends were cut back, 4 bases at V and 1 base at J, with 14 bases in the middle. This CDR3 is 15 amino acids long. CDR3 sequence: CSAILAARSYNEQFF. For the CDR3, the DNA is TGCAGTGCTATACTAGCTGCGAGGTCCTACAATGAGCAGTTCTTC.

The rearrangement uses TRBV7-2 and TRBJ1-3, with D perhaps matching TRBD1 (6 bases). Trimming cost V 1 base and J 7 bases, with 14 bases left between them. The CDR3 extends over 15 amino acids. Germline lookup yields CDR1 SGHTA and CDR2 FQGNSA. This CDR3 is CASSLGNREGNTIYF. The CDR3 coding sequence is TGTGCCAGCAGCTTAGGAAACAGGGAGGGTAACACCATATATTTT.

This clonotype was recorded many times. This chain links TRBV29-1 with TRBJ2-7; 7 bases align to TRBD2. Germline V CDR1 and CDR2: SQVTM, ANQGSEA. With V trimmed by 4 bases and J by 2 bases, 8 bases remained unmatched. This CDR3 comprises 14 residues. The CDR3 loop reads CSVGGRDPTYEQYF. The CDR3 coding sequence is TGCAGCGTTGGGGGGAGGGACCCCACCTACGAGCAGTACTTC.

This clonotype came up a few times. CDR3 in amino acids: CASSLGHSGTAQTEAFF. CDR3 sequence (DNA): TGTGCCAGCAGCTTGGGCCACTCCGGGACAGCCCAGACTGAAGCTTTCTTT. The rearrangement links TRBV5-5 to TRBJ1-1; 7 bases map to TRBD1. Germline loops: CDR1 SGHKS, CDR2 YYEKEE (reference sequence). There are 17 residues in the CDR3. V gave up 0 bases and J gave up 5 bases; unmatched junction bases: 13.

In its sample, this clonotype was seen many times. In DNA, the CDR3 is TGCAGTGCTTCTACCGACGGACTAGCGGGAGACGGGGATACGCAGTATTTT. Amino acid sequence: CSASTDGLAGDGDTQYF. The chain employs TRBV20-1 and TRBJ2-3; 13 nucleotides align to TRBD2. CDR3 length: 17 amino acids. J lost 6 bases, V lost 5 bases, and 14 bases had no gene match. The germline CDR1 and CDR2 sequences are DFQATT and SNEGSKA (reference sequence).

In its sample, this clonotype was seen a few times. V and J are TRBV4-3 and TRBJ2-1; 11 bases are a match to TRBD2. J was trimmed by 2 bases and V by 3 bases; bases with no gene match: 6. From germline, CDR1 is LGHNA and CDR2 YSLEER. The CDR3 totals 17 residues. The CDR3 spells CASSQNRLAGTYNEQFF. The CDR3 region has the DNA TGCGCCAGCAGCCAGAACCGACTAGCGGGGACCTACAATGAGCAGTTCTTC.

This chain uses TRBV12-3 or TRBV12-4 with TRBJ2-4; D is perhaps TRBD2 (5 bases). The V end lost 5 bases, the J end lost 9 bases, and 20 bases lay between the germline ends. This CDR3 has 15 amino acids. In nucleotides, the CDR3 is TGTGCCAGCAGTCCGTCGGGAAACGTAATAACCATTCAGTACTTC. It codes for CASSPSGNVITIQYF.